This T cell receptor (beta chain) comes out of a study of blood T cell repertoires in COVID-19. For the study at large: Sources were T cells, B-cell-depleted T cells, or PBMCs; the material itself was cDNA or gDNA.

On this clone: Other DNA sequences of this sample code for an identical CDR3.

With V trimmed by 0 bases and J by 6 bases, 6 bases remained unmatched. The CDR3 has 16 amino acids. Germline V gene data show CDR1 as SEHNR and CDR2 as FQNEAQ (reference sequence). Profiling relied on immunoSEQ multiplex PCR, and the TCRdb table lists in-frame clones only, not all of them. The sample holds fewer than 300,000 clones, approximately 90% seen once. This receptor was taken from a woman aged 40 to 55 who had recovered from COVID-19. The sample taken for sequencing was peripheral blood. The chain couples TRBV7-9 to TRBJ1-4; 8 bases align to TRBD1. CDR3 coding DNA: TGTGCCAGCAGCTTAGCCGACAGGGGCCCTGATGAAAAACTGTTTTTT. This gives the protein CASSLADRGPDEKLFF.